This T cell receptor beta chain appears in the sequencing data of a study of shared clonotypes between healthy human individuals. Only in-frame clones appear in the TCRdb table, and some are missing; sequencing was by immunoSEQ multiplex PCR. The sample holds over a million clones, more than 75% seen once. All of the donors resided in Nashville, Tennessee, and each was a Caucasian adult. This clone has a count of ten or more. Its antigen is as yet unknown. The sample carries other DNA sequences with the same CDR3. The CDR3 spans 13 residues. V lost 0 bases to trimming and J lost 4 bases, with 4 bases between them. The V gene's germline CDR1 is MNHEY and CDR2 SMNVEV (reference sequence). Regarding the study as a whole: Owing to a small donor count, the genetic and exposure-history diversity represented was limited. A generally larger estimated richness was seen in naive subsets than in memory subsets.

This clonotype was sampled from a man aged 18 to 30 in good health. Some clones in this sample may be carry-over from other donors' samples. The V gene is TRBV27, the J gene TRBJ1-5; no definite D call. Specimen: memory CD4+ T cells from PBMCs. Subset: CD45RA-negative fraction. The CDR3 region has the DNA TGTGCCAGCAGTTTATCCCGAAATCAGCCCCAGCATTTT. Encoded protein: CASSLSRNQPQHF.